A selection of T cell receptor beta chains follows, all from one sample in a study of T cell repertoires in cytomegalovirus infection. What these receptors recognize is not known. MiXCR was run by TCRdb on the reads, yielding one entry per CDR3 protein. This table has approximately 910,000 distinct CDR3 sequences, 31% appearing once. Sequences were derived from cultured CD8+ T cells from PBMCs, sampled from culture after CMV antigen stimulation. The receptor set was obtained from a human donor in good health (CMV status not recorded). Some clones in this sample may be carry-over from other donors' samples. CDR3s include the opening cysteine and the closing phenylalanine or tryptophan. The order of the fields is D gene, V gene, clone size, J gene, CDR3 DNA, CDR3 protein. A D gene is named only where the DNA matches it firmly. Clone size is given for some rows only: seen once, a few or many times, or a class if the clone is expanded.

NA	TRBV6-1	NA	TRBJ1-3	TGTGCCAGCAGTTACGTCTGGTCTGGAAACACCATATATTTT	CASSYVWSGNTIYF
TRBD2	TRBV6-5	NA	TRBJ2-1	TGTGCCAGCAGTTACCAGATACTAGCGGGGGTTAACAATGAGCAGTTCTTC	CASSYQILAGVNNEQFF
NA	TRBV7-9	few	TRBJ1-1	TGTGCCAGCAGCGTAGGGGGAGCGGTGGCTTTCTTT	CASSVGGAVAFF
TRBD1	TRBV5-6	NA	TRBJ1-2	TGTGCCAGCAGCCACCCGACAGGGCGGGGGGCTAACTATGGCTACACCTTC	CASSHPTGRGANYGYTF
NA	TRBV4-3	few	TRBJ2-5	TGCGCCAGCAGCCAAGATCTTTCAGGGGTATGGGAGACCCAGTACTTC	CASSQDLSGVWETQYF
NA	TRBV5-1	few	TRBJ1-5	TGCGCCAGCAGTGACATTGGGCCATATAGCAATCAGCCCCAGCATTTT	CASSDIGPYSNQPQHF
NA	TRBV6-1	NA	TRBJ1-1	TGTGCCAGCAGTGACGGGGCTGGGGAGGCTGAAGCTTTCTTT	CASSDGAGEAEAFF
TRBD1	TRBV7-6	many	TRBJ1-4	TGTGCCAGCAGCTTACGCAGCGGTGACAGGGGAGTTGAAAAACTGTTTTTT	CASSLRSGDRGVEKLFF
TRBD1	TRBV12-3/TRBV12-4	few	TRBJ1-2	TGTGCCAGCAGTTTAGACCGGACAGGGGGCCACCCTAACTATGGCTACACCTTC	CASSLDRTGGHPNYGYTF
NA	TRBV19	few	TRBJ1-2	TGTGCCAGTAGTCGCCCGGACAGACGGAGCGGCTACACCTTC	CASSRPDRRSGYTF
NA	TRBV27	few	TRBJ2-5	TGTGCCAGCAGCCAGGTCGCCCGCCGGGAGACCCAGTACTTC	CASSQVARRETQYF
TRBD1	TRBV7-9	few	TRBJ2-7	TGTGCCAGCAGCAACCACCGGGACAGGAGTATCCGATGGTTGTACGAGCAGTACTTC	CASSNHRDRSIRWLYEQYF
TRBD1	TRBV7-9	NA	TRBJ1-1	TGTGCCAGCAGCTTAACAGGGACAGGTGTTGTAAACACTGAAGCTTTCTTT	CASSLTGTGVVNTEAFF
NA	TRBV19	NA	TRBJ2-2	TGTGCCAGTAGGATCGAGGTCGGCAGGGGTAACATCGGGGAGCTGTTTTTT	CASRIEVGRGNIGELFF
TRBD1	TRBV28	few	TRBJ2-1	TGTGCCAGCAGTTTACCTCCCGGGACAGATTACAATGAGCAGTTCTTC	CASSLPPGTDYNEQFF
TRBD1	TRBV29-1	NA	TRBJ2-7	TGCAGCGTTGGGGGCTCCGGGACAGGGACCTACGAGCAGTACTTC	CSVGGSGTGTYEQYF
TRBD1	TRBV6-1	few	TRBJ1-2	TGTGCCAGCAGCCAACAGCGCGGGACAGCCTATGGCTACACCTTC	CASSQQRGTAYGYTF
NA	TRBV4-1	few	TRBJ1-2	TGCGCCAGCAGCACCGAGACAGGACGGGGCGGCTACACCTTC	CASSTETGRGGYTF
NA	TRBV7-9	NA	TRBJ1-4	TGTGCCAGCAGCTCTGTGGCCTTGGAGGAAAAACTGTTTTTT	CASSSVALEEKLFF
NA	TRBV19	few	TRBJ2-7	TGTGCCAGTAGTATACGGGCAGGGCCCCCGAGCTCCTACGAGCAGTACTTC	CASSIRAGPPSSYEQYF
TRBD1	TRBV4-3	NA	TRBJ1-5	TGCGCCAGCAGCCAAGATAAGGGGGCTCAGCCCCAGCATTTT	CASSQDKGAQPQHF
NA	TRBV28	NA	TRBJ1-1	TGTGCCAGCAGTGAAATAGGGTCTCTTCCCGAAGCTTTCTTT	CASSEIGSLPEAFF
NA	TRBV7-2	NA	TRBJ2-7	TGTGCCAGCAGCTCAGGGTCTCGGGAGCAGTACTTC	CASSSGSREQYF
NA	TRBV7-2	NA	TRBJ2-2	TGTGCCAGCAGACTAGGGTGGGAGCTGTTTTTT	CASRLGWELFF
TRBD2	TRBV11-2	NA	TRBJ2-3	TGTGCCAGCAGCTTACGGACTAGCGGGGACCTCACAGATACGCAGTATTTT	CASSLRTSGDLTDTQYF
NA	TRBV5-4	few	TRBJ2-1	TGTGCCAGCAGCTTCGGGGGGCCTGTTAATGAGCAGTTCTTC	CASSFGGPVNEQFF
TRBD2	TRBV11-1	few	TRBJ2-2	TGTGCCAGCAGCCCTGGACTAGCGGGGCCATCTTCACACACCGGGGAGCTGTTTTTT	CASSPGLAGPSSHTGELFF
NA	TRBV19	NA	TRBJ1-5	TGTGCCAGTAGAAACCGAAGGGGAGCTCAGCCCCAGCATTTT	CASRNRRGAQPQHF
NA	TRBV27	NA	TRBJ1-3	TGTGCCAGCGGACCGGGCTCTGGAAACACCATATATTTT	CASGPGSGNTIYF
NA	TRBV20-1	NA	TRBJ1-3	TGCAGTGCCAGGGTGTCGGGAAACACCATATATTTT	CSARVSGNTIYF
TRBD1	TRBV5-6	NA	TRBJ1-5	TGTGTCAGCAGCCTAGGACAGGGGGGTCAGCCCCAGCATTTT	CVSSLGQGGQPQHF
NA	TRBV20-1	NA	TRBJ2-4	TGCAGTGCTAGAGTAGGGATTCGGGACATTCAGTACTTC	CSARVGIRDIQYF
TRBD1	TRBV2	few	TRBJ2-7	TGTGCCAGCAGTGGGTTGTCCGGGACAGGAGTACCCTACGAGCAGTACTTC	CASSGLSGTGVPYEQYF
NA	TRBV14	few	TRBJ2-2	TGTGCCAGCAGCCTCACCTTAAACGTCGGGGAGCTGTTTTTT	CASSLTLNVGELFF
TRBD1	TRBV7-3	few	TRBJ1-4	TGTGCCAGCAGGGACAGGTTTAATGAAAAACTGTTTTTT	CASRDRFNEKLFF
NA	TRBV27	few	TRBJ1-5	TGTGCCAGCAGTTCCCTCGGGACGTATCAGCCCCAGCATTTT	CASSSLGTYQPQHF
NA	TRBV9	NA	TRBJ1-2	TGTGCCAGCAGCGTAGCCGGTGGCTACACCTTC	CASSVAGGYTF
NA	TRBV6-2/TRBV6-3	NA	TRBJ2-1	TGTGCCAGCAGTTACGTCAGCCGCTCCTACAATGAGCAGTTCTTC	CASSYVSRSYNEQFF
TRBD1	TRBV6-5	few	TRBJ1-2	TGTGCCAGCAGTTACTTACAGGGGCCAGATGGCTACACCTTC	CASSYLQGPDGYTF
NA	TRBV20-1	NA	TRBJ2-1	TGCAGTGCTAGACGGGGGGCTGGGGCCTCGTGGTACAATGAGCAGTTCTTC	CSARRGAGASWYNEQFF
NA	TRBV19	NA	TRBJ1-2	TGTGCCAGTAGTCACTATGGCTACACCTTC	CASSHYGYTF
NA	TRBV18	NA	TRBJ2-1	TGTGCCAGCTCACCAGAGGAGGTCAGCTACAATGAGCAGTTCTTC	CASSPEEVSYNEQFF
NA	TRBV20-1	NA	TRBJ2-1	TGCAGTGCTAGGGCCCTCGTCCGCCCTATTGAGCAGTTCTTC	CSARALVRPIEQFF
NA	TRBV7-2	many	TRBJ1-1	TGTGCCAGCAGCTCACACCTCACCCGGGACATGAACACTGAAGCTTTCTTT	CASSSHLTRDMNTEAFF
TRBD2	TRBV5-4	NA	TRBJ2-5	TGTGCCAGCAGCCCCGGGCGGACTAGCGGGGGCCTCGGGGAGACCCAGTACTTC	CASSPGRTSGGLGETQYF
NA	TRBV4-1	many	TRBJ2-1	TGCGCCAGCTTCGGGAGCGGCGGCCAGCAGTTCTTC	CASFGSGGQQFF
NA	TRBV7-9	NA	TRBJ2-2	TGTGCCAGCAGCTTAGTTGGGCGTTACACCGGGGAGCTGTTTTTT	CASSLVGRYTGELFF
NA	TRBV6-2/TRBV6-3	NA	TRBJ1-1	TGTGCCAGCAGTTACTCAGGGGTGGTCACTGAAGCTTTCTTT	CASSYSGVVTEAFF
TRBD1	TRBV11-2	NA	TRBJ1-1	TGTGCCAGCAGCCAATGGACAGGGGGCGCTGAGGTCACTGAAGCTTTCTTT	CASSQWTGGAEVTEAFF
TRBD2	TRBV6-5	few	TRBJ2-1	TGTGCCAGCAGCCCCGGACTAGCGGGGGGCGCTAGACAGGATGAGCAGTTCTTC	CASSPGLAGGARQDEQFF
NA	TRBV27	NA	TRBJ2-5	TGTGCCAGCAGTTTAACGATAGGGGAGACCCAGTACTTC	CASSLTIGETQYF
TRBD2	TRBV12-3/TRBV12-4	few	TRBJ2-6	TGTGCCAGCAGATCACTAGCGGGGAACTCTGGGGCCAACGTCCTGACTTTC	CASRSLAGNSGANVLTF